Included here is one TCR beta chain sequence, with context. This entry belongs to a study of blood T cell repertoires in COVID-19. Germline V gene data show CDR1 as SGHDN and CDR2 as FVKESK. This CDR3 has 16 residues. The V gene end was trimmed by 7 bases and the J gene end by 2 bases; junction bases not matched to a gene: 13. The protocol was immunoSEQ multiplex PCR, while the TCRdb copy is restricted to in-frame clones and leaves out a portion. The sample holds hundreds of thousands of clones, around nine tenths seen once. This clonotype was obtained from a woman between 50 and 59 years old who had been exposed to COVID-19. The J gene is TRBJ1-1, the V gene TRBV14; 7 bases map to TRBD1. The specimen was PBMCs or T cells enriched from blood (not recorded which). Written as DNA, the CDR3 is TGTGCCAGCAACCTCGGACCGGGACAGCCTAACACTGAAGCTTTCTTT. Residues: CASNLGPGQPNTEAFF.